This TCR beta chain is drawn from a study of blood T cell repertoires in COVID-19. Germline values: CDR1 LNHDA, CDR2 SQIVND (reference sequence). The CDR3 sequence is 15 residues long. Trimming removed 4 bases from V and 4 bases from J; junction bases left unmatched: 9. Original analysis: Reference gene primer amplification gave nucleated cell count estimates. The method was immunoSEQ multiplex PCR; TCRdb's version includes in-frame clones alone and lacks a portion of them. Clone size and V and J calls were adopted from that table, with D and trimming inferred from the DNA. Of around 250,000 clones in the sample, less than 85% were seen once.

The sample comprised peripheral blood. This TCR was recovered from a man aged 55 to 70 who had recovered from COVID-19. V usage is TRBV19 and J usage is TRBJ1-2; 7 bases align to TRBD1. The CDR3 sequence is CASSKQGTTLYGYTF. The CDR3, as DNA: TGTGCCAGTAGTAAACAGGGGACGACACTCTATGGCTACACCTTC.